This TCR beta chain originates from a study of T cells in Graves' hyperthyroidism and ophthalmopathy (dated by TCRdb to the late 2010s). Regarding the complete study: Peripheral blood was collected at initial diagnosis, before any treatment. Following sampling, methimazole starting at 30 mg daily was given to hyperthyroidism patients, and high-dose intravenous methylprednisolone was given to ophthalmopathy patients. The paper describes TCR Vbeta CDR3 sequencing of fewer than 150 peripheral blood samples, made up of about 40 ophthalmopathy patients, some 80 hyperthyroidism patients and 17 progressor patients. An independent validation cohort of 18 to 20 hyperthyroidism patients and over 15 patients who later progressed to ophthalmopathy tested prospective prediction of ophthalmopathy. The 100 or so discovery patients were randomly divided into training and test sets at a 7:3 ratio. The study also compared thyroid tissue and blood T-cell repertoires from five or six Graves' hyperthyroidism patients. To identify TCR V-J signatures that set the groups apart, the researchers used a discovery cohort of 100 patients, made up of about 44 with Graves' ophthalmopathy and 55 to 65 with stable Graves' hyperthyroidism. Summary of the overall study and its limitations: No statistical method was used to set the sample size in advance, and investigators knew the group allocation. Most expanded thyroid clonotypes (frequency above 0.001) were also detected in blood, suggesting blood repertoires may reflect thyroid immune responses. Ophthalmopathy was separated from stable hyperthyroidism by a 13 V-J signature model, with around 88% sensitivity and about 81% specificity obtained in cross-validation and 80%/75% obtained in testing. During validation, the model predicted progression to ophthalmopathy a median of approximately 6.5 months ahead of onset, with just under 71% sensitivity and 72% to 80% specificity.

Sequences SNHLY (CDR1) and FYNNEI (CDR2) are obtained from the germline V gene. The CDR3 starts with the cysteine, ends with the phenylalanine, and has 15 residues. Only CDR3 DNA is held: 45 bases, read in frame from base 1. Between the V and J ends, shortened by 9 bases and 2 bases respectively, the junction contains 20 bases. This clonotype showed up many times. The antigen it binds to is not known. The sample holds no much larger clone one base away, and base qualities are not on file. TCR beta CDR3 regions were amplified from RNA transcripts. The TCR CDR3 was subjected to a first round of RT-PCR using the HTBI primer set and the Qiagen OneStep RT-PCR kit. Libraries were constructed in a second round of multiplex PCR, after which size selection and purification were carried out. Libraries were sequenced paired-end with 100 bp reads on an Illumina HiSeq2000. Turning to the authors' computational methods: SOAPnuke was used to process the raw data, removing reads that contained adapters or uncalled bases, had a mean Phred below 15, or lacked an exact match to the constant primer or identifier. High-quality paired reads were merged with COPE v1.2.5, and unique nucleotide sequences were defined as clonotypes. Clonotypes were aligned to IMGT TRBV, TRBD and TRBJ reference segments using MiTCR v1.1. Only V-J combinations with frequency above 0.0001, covering 99% to 99.2% of repertoires, were analysed. The TCS score was defined as the ratio of F50 (clonal expansion) to E x V (chaos), calculated using BLOSUM62-based TCRdist between CDR3 peptides within each V-J. Welch's t-statistics and random forest reduced approximately 520 V-J features to 13, which were used in a naive Bayes classifier (R e1071). The public reads were reanalyzed by TCRdb: fastp trimming at Q25, MiXCR alignment, in-frame beta chains only. Rows are combined by CDR3 protein, so each entry shows the most common genes and DNA. TCRdb, rather than the study authors, made the V and J calls. Within this sample are approximately 520,000 distinct CDR3 sequences, with around 22% of them counted one time only. Approximately 11% of the sample is taken by the ten largest.

Moderately to severely active disease, a Clinical Activity Score of at least 3, a NOSPECS grade of at least 4, and a duration under 3 months were present in ophthalmopathy patients. Patients with uncontrolled infections, other autoimmune diseases, pregnancy or lactation were excluded. Diagnoses were established on the basis of clinical symptoms, serum thyroxine and TRAb, thyroid ultrasound, and orbital computed tomography. PBMCs were separated from 7.5 to 10 ml of fresh peripheral blood using Ficoll-Paque density gradient centrifugation. Total RNA was extracted using Trizol reagent, and RNA quality was assessed on an Agilent 2100 Bioanalyzer.

The TCR comes from a woman aged 25 to 39 with Graves' ophthalmopathy. The sequence joins TRBV2 to TRBJ2-7; matching of 5 bases hints at TRBD2 as the D gene. The sample consisted of blood. The sequence in DNA is TGTGCCAGTATGAGGGTGGGCAGCTTAGCCTACGAGCAGTACTTC. Its protein reads: CASMRVGSLAYEQYF.